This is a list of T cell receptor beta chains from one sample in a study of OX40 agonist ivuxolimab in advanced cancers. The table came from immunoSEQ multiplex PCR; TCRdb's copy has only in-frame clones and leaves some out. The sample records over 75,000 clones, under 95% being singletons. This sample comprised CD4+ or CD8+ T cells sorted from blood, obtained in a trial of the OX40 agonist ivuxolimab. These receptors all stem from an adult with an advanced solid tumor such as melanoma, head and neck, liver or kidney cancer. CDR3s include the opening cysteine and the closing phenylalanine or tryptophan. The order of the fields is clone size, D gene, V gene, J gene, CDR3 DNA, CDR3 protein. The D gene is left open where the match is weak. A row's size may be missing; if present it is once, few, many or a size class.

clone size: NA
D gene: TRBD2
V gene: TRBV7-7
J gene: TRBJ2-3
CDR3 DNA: TGTGCTAGCAGCCCCACGACTAGCGGGAGTGGCACAGATACGCAGTATTTT
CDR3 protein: CASSPTTSGSGTDTQYF

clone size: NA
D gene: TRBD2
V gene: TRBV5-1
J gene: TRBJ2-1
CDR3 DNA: TGCGCCAGCAGCCCGGGATCTAGCGGGAGCTACAATGAGCAGTTCTTC
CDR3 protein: CASSPGSSGSYNEQFF

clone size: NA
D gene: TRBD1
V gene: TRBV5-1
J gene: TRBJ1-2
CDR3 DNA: TGCGCCAGCAGCTTAGAGGGGGCGTTAGTCTATGGCTACACCTTC
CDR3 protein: CASSLEGALVYGYTF

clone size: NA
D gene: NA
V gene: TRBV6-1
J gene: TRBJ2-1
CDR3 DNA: TGTGCCAGCAGTGCCTGGCTAAACAATGAGCAGTTCTTC
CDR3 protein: CASSAWLNNEQFF

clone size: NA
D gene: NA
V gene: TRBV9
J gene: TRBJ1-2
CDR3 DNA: TGTGCCAGCAGCATTTCTTTCTCGCTTGGGGGCTACACCTTC
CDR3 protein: CASSISFSLGGYTF

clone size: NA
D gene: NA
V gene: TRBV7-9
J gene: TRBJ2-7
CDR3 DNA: TGTGCCAGCAGCTTACGCCCCCCGGGACCCTTGACCGAGCAGTACTTC
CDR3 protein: CASSLRPPGPLTEQYF

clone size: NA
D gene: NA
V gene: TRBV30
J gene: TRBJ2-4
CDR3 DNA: TGTGCCTGGAGTAAAGGACTAGCCAAAAACATTCAGTACTTC
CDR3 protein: CAWSKGLAKNIQYF

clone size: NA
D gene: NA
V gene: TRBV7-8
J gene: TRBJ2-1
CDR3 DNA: TGTGCCAGCAGCTTCAGGCAGGGTATCGATGAGCAGTTCTTC
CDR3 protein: CASSFRQGIDEQFF

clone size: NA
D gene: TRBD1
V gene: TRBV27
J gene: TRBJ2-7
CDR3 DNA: TGTGCCAGCTCAGGGGGCGCCTACGAGCAGTACTTC
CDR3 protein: CASSGGAYEQYF

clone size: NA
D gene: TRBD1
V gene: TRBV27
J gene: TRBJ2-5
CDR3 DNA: TGTGCCAGCAGTTCCCCGGACAGGGCTCAAGAGACCCAGTACTTC
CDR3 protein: CASSSPDRAQETQYF

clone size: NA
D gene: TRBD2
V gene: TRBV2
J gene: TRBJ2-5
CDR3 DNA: TGTGCCAGCGGGACTAGTTACCAAGAGACCCAGTACTTC
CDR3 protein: CASGTSYQETQYF

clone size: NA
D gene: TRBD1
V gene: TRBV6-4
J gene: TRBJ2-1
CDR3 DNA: TGTGCCAGCAGCTTAGCTCCGGGACAGGAGGCCAATGAGCAGTTCTTC
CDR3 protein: CASSLAPGQEANEQFF

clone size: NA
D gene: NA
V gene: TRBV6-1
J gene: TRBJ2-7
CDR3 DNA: TGTGCCAGCAGAGCTCGGGGAGGTGGCTACGAGCAGTACTTC
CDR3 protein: CASRARGGGYEQYF

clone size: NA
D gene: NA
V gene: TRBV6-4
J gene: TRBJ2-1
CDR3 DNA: TGTGCCAGCAGTGAATGGGGTTTGGGGTACAATGAGCAGTTCTTC
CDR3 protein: CASSEWGLGYNEQFF

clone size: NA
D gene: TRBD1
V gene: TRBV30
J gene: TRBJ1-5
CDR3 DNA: TGTGCCTGGGGACAGGGTTATTCCAATCAGCCCCAGCATTTT
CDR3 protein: CAWGQGYSNQPQHF

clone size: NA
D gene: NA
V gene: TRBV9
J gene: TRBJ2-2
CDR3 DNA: TGTGCCAGCAGCGTAGAGGGCCGGAGCGGGGAGCTGTTTTTT
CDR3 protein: CASSVEGRSGELFF

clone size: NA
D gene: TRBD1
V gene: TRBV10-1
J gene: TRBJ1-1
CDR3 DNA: TGCGCCAGCAGTGGACAGGGAAAAACTGAAGCTTTCTTT
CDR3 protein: CASSGQGKTEAFF

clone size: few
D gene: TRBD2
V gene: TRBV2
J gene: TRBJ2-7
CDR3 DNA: TGTGCCAGCAGTGTTAGCGGGAGGGCCCACGAGCAGTACTTC
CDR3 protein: CASSVSGRAHEQYF

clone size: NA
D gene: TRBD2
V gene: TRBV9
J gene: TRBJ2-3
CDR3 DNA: TGTGCCAGCAGCGCAAGGCCAACTAGCGGGAGGAGTTGGTCCACAGATACGCAGTATTTT
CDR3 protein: CASSARPTSGRSWSTDTQYF

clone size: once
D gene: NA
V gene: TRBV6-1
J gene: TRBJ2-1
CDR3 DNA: TGTGCCAGCAGGTTGGTAGCTGAGCAGTTCTTC
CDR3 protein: CASRLVAEQFF

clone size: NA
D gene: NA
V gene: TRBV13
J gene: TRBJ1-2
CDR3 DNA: TGTGCCAGCAGCTCCGGGACGTGGGCCCGGAGTTATAACTATGGCTACACCTTC
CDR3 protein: CASSSGTWARSYNYGYTF

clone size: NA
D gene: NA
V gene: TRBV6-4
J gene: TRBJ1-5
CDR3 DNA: TGTGCCAGCAGTGACTCGACAGCTAGCAATCAGCCCCAGCATTTT
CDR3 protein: CASSDSTASNQPQHF

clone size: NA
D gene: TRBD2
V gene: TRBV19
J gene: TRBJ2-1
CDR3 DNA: TGTGCCAGTAGTCCCCGGGGAGGGAGGTACAATGAGCAGTTCTTC
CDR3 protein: CASSPRGGRYNEQFF

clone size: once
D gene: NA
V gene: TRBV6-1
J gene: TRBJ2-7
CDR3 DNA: TGTGCCAGCAGTGAAGATCCCGGGGCCATATCCTACGAGCAGTACTTC
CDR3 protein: CASSEDPGAISYEQYF